This entry lists 10 T cell receptor beta chains sequenced from one sample in a study of patients and donors after allogeneic stem cell transplantation. TCRdb used MiXCR to reprocess the RT-PCR reads, holding one entry per CDR3 protein. The sample contains 98,000 or so distinct CDR3 sequences, roughly 35% of which appear only once. Sequencing was carried out using blood, either unsorted or a sorted T cell fraction (not recorded which). These receptor sequences come from a human donor who was either an allogeneic HSCT recipient or a stem cell or donor lymphocyte infusion donor (not recorded which). It is not recorded whose cells these are; they may come from a transplant donor.

V usage is TRBV27 and J usage is TRBJ2-7, with no clear D. This CDR3 contains 14 residues. Per germline, CDR1 MNHEY and CDR2 SMNVEV (reference sequence). V lost 2 bases and J lost 6, with 14 bases in between. The CDR3 DNA reads TGTGCCAGCAGTTTAAGCCTAGGAAGTCGCGAGCAGTACTTC. It codes for CASSLSLGSREQYF.

There are a few counts of this clonotype. The chain combines TRBV5-1 with TRBJ1-1; tentative D call: TRBD1 (5 bases). V lost 7 bases, J lost 7 bases, and 14 bases lay in between. CDR1 SGHRS and CDR2 YFSETQ come from the germline V gene. The CDR3 length is 12 residues. The DNA of the CDR3 is TGCGCCAGCCGCCAGGGCCAGAATGAAGCTTTCTTT. Its translation is CASRQGQNEAFF.

This clonotype was detected a few times. CDR3 loop: CASSRLMGLADNEQFF. CDR3 sequence (DNA): TGCGCCAGCAGCCGATTGATGGGACTAGCGGACAATGAGCAGTTCTTC. The chain combines TRBV4-3 with TRBJ2-1; TRBD2 agrees at 11 bases. J gave up 5 bases and V 4 bases, and 7 bases lay outside the gene matches. CDR1 and CDR2 (germline): LGHNA, YSLEER. The CDR3 contains 16 residues.

The sample holds a few counts of this clonotype. The J gene is TRBJ1-4, the V gene TRBV5-1, with no clear D. Germline loops: CDR1 SGHRS, CDR2 YFSETQ. The V end lost 0 bases, the J end lost 5 bases, and 11 bases lay between the germline ends. This CDR3 contains 15 residues. The CDR3, as DNA: TGCGCCAGCAGCTTGGGCGGGCACAGCAATGAAAAACTGTTTTTT. Translated, it gives CASSLGGHSNEKLFF.

J is TRBJ1-6 and V is TRBV4-3, with 10 bases identical to TRBD1. Germline V gene sequence: CDR1 LGHNA, CDR2 YSLEER. V lost 4 bases, J lost 9 bases, and 12 bases stayed unmatched. The CDR3 sequence is 17 residues long. CDR3 sequence (DNA): TGCGCCAGCAGCCGGGGGACAGGGGCTGGTGGAAGTTCACCCCTCCACTTT. Residues: CASSRGTGAGGSSPLHF.

CDR3 region: CASSLRRLAGDREQFF. DNA for the CDR3: TGCGCCAGCAGCCTCAGAAGGCTAGCGGGAGATCGTGAGCAGTTCTTC. The gene calls are TRBV5-1 and TRBJ2-1; 10 positions match TRBD2. The V gene end was trimmed by 4 bases and the J gene end by 9 bases; junction bases not matched to a gene: 13. The germline CDR1 and CDR2 sequences are SGHRS and YFSETQ. CDR3 size: 16 residues.

The chain uses TRBV12-3 or TRBV12-4 and TRBJ1-2; 7 bases map to TRBD1. The CDR3 has 14 amino acids. The ends lost 5 bases at V and 4 bases at J; junction bases unmatched: 7. CDR3 bases: TGTGCCAGCAGTCCGCAGGGGGAGCTCTATGGCTACACCTTC. Its translation: CASSPQGELYGYTF.

This chain joins TRBV21-1 and TRBJ1-2; whether TRBD1, the table's D call, matches the DNA was not checked. TRBV21-1 has pseudogene status. The CDR3 has 15 residues. The CDR3 region is CASSNRQGRPYGYTF. The CDR3 bases are TGTGCCAGCAGCAATCGACAGGGGCGTCCCTATGGCTACACCTTC.

This clonotype was recorded many times. V gene TRBV20-1 combines with J gene TRBJ1-1, with D perhaps matching TRBD1 (5 bases). Trimming took off 3 bases at V and 9 bases at J, with 14 bases between the two ends. In germline, CDR1 is DFQATT, CDR2 SNEGSKA (reference sequence). This CDR3 has 12 residues. CDR3 loop: CSASDDSPKAFF. As DNA, the CDR3 is TGCAGTGCTAGTGACGACAGCCCGAAAGCTTTCTTT.

The chain recombines TRBV11-2 with TRBJ2-3, with 8 bases that match TRBD1. Germline lookup yields CDR1 SGHAT and CDR2 FQNNGV. The CDR3 runs 14 residues. Trimming removed 5 bases from V and 6 bases from J; junction bases left unmatched: 7. The chain's CDR3 is CASSPQGAGDTQYF. The DNA for the CDR3 is TGTGCCAGCAGCCCCCAGGGGGCAGGGGATACGCAGTATTTT.